The sample holds one count of the clone carrying this T cell receptor (beta chain). The target antigen is unknown. This sample is part of a study of OX40 agonist ivuxolimab in advanced cancers. Study outcomes and limitations: In the 0.1-3.0 mg/kg groups, partial responders showed among the lowest expansion.

The data were produced by immunoSEQ multiplex PCR, yet TCRdb's version contains in-frame clones alone and is incomplete. The repertoire holds just under 75,000 clones, with around nine tenths as singletons. Specimen: CD4+ or CD8+ T cells sorted from blood, collected in a trial of the OX40 agonist ivuxolimab. The TCR comes from an adult with an advanced solid tumor such as melanoma, head and neck, liver or kidney cancer.

The CDR3 loop reads CASSADRAETQYF. CDR3 sequence (DNA): TGTGCCAGCAGCGCGGACAGGGCAGAGACCCAGTACTTC. This sequence joins TRBV9 and TRBJ2-5; 8 positions agree with TRBD1. The CDR3 covers 13 residues. Germline lookup yields CDR1 SGDLS and CDR2 YYNGEE. V lost 3 bases and J lost 4; bases outside the gene matches: 2.